This T cell receptor beta chain stems from a study of shared clonotypes between healthy human individuals. Germline loops: CDR1 MNHEY, CDR2 SMNVEV (reference sequence). Trimming stripped 7 bases from V and 0 bases from J, with 18 bases between. The CDR3 is made up of 16 amino acids. Assay: immunoSEQ multiplex PCR; the TCRdb copy retains only in-frame clones and omits some. This sample carries 400,000 to 500,000 clones, 70% to 80% of them seen once, and the ten largest clones take less than 15%. The sequencing sample was made of PBMCs. The clonotype comes from a woman aged 40 to 50 in good health. Some clones in this sample may be carry-over from other donors' samples. V is TRBV27 and J is TRBJ1-1; maybe TRBD1 (6 bases). The CDR3 sequence is CASNPLQGGMNTEAFF. The CDR3, as DNA: TGTGCCAGCAATCCTTTACAGGGTGGGATGAACACTGAAGCTTTCTTT.